The 10 T cell receptor beta chains presented below share a single source sample, sequenced in a study of shared clonotypes between healthy human individuals. Sequencing was performed with immunoSEQ multiplex PCR; in TCRdb, only in-frame clones are kept and a portion is missing. Of roughly 2.6 million clones in the sample, around 90% were seen once. Sequencing input: naive CD4+ T cells sorted from blood. The subset was: CD45RA+ positively selected. The receptors were sampled from a man in his late teens or twenties in good health.

The J gene is TRBJ2-3, the V gene TRBV11-2, with 8 bases that match TRBD2. Per the germline V gene, CDR1 is SGHAT and CDR2 is FQNNGV. J was trimmed by 3 bases and V by 5 bases; bases with no gene match: 10. There are 16 residues in the CDR3. The CDR3 coding sequence is TGTGCCAGCAGCATAGCGGGGACTAGTGTTACAGATACGCAGTATTTT. This gives the protein CASSIAGTSVTDTQYF.

The chain has TRBV19 and TRBJ1-6; D not certain. CDR1 is LNHDA, CDR2 SQIVND, per germline (reference sequence). CDR3 length: 12 residues. V was shortened by 5 bases and J by 7 bases, with 6 bases between the two germline ends. The CDR3 bases are TGTGCCAGTAGTGGTGGGAATTCACCCCTCCACTTT. It is translated as CASSGGNSPLHF. Using reference TRBV19 and TRBJ1-6 for the parts outside the CDR3, the full variable domain is DGGITQSPKYLFRKEGQNVTLSCEQNLNHDAMYWYRQDPGQGLRLIYYSQIVNDFQKGDIAEGYSVSREKKESFPLTVTSAQKNPTAFYLCASSGGNSPLHFGNGTRLTVT.

This clone was seen more than once but under ten times. This chain uses TRBV9 with TRBJ1-5, with 8 bases aligning to TRBD1. The germline gives CDR1 SGDLS, CDR2 YYNGEE. J gave up 5 bases and V 4 bases, and 8 bases lay outside the gene matches. The CDR3 runs 15 residues. CDR3 sequence: CASSPTGDSHQPQHF. Here the CDR3 DNA reads TGTGCCAGCAGCCCGACAGGGGACAGCCATCAGCCCCAGCATTTT.

The chain carries TRBV10-1 and TRBJ2-1, with a possible D match to TRBD2 (6 bases). Per the germline V gene, CDR1 is WNHNN and CDR2 is SYGVQD (reference sequence). The V end was cut by 4 bases, the J end by 0 bases, with 10 bases between. The CDR3 runs to 15 residues. The CDR3 region is CASSAWGVSYNEQFF. For the CDR3, the DNA is TGCGCCAGCAGTGCCTGGGGGGTCTCCTACAATGAGCAGTTCTTC.

The chain is built from TRBV5-8 and TRBJ2-7, with unresolved D. V lost 5 bases and J 4 bases, leaving 10 bases between the germline ends. In germline, CDR1 is SGHTS, CDR2 YDEGEE. The CDR3 has 12 residues. The CDR3 is CASSPRVYEQYF. Written as DNA, the CDR3 is TGTGCCAGCAGTCCTCGGGTTTACGAGCAGTACTTC.

This chain joins TRBV6-5 and TRBJ2-5; D might be TRBD2 (5 bases). The CDR3 extends over 13 amino acids. V was shortened by 5 bases and J by 2 bases, with 9 bases between the two germline ends. From germline, CDR1 is MNHEY and CDR2 SVGAGI. This chain's CDR3 is CASSQLGQETQYF. CDR3 coding DNA: TGTGCCAGCAGTCAACTAGGGCAAGAGACCCAGTACTTC.

Turning to this clone: Other DNA variants within this sample encode the same CDR3. The rearrangement uses TRBV18 and TRBJ1-1; tentatively, D is TRBD1 (5 bases). The CDR3 totals 14 residues. Germline-derived CDR1 and CDR2 are KGHSH and LQKENI. Trimming pared 3 bases from V and 0 bases from J, leaving 8 bases between. CDR3 loop: CASSPAGMNTEAFF. Written as DNA, the CDR3 is TGTGCCAGCTCACCTGCAGGGATGAACACTGAAGCTTTCTTT.

The chain combines TRBV30 with TRBJ1-6; D gene unclear. V was shortened by 2 bases and J by 8 bases, with 13 bases between the two germline ends. This CDR3 region has 14 residues. Germline CDR1 GTSNPN, CDR2 SVGIG (reference sequence). The CDR3 DNA sequence: TGTGCCTGGAGTAAAGGGATGAAAGATTCACCCCTCCACTTT. Encoded protein: CAWSKGMKDSPLHF.

The chain carries TRBV9 and TRBJ2-1; 8 bases line up with TRBD2. CDR1 SGDLS and CDR2 YYNGEE come from the germline V gene. The CDR3 has 16 residues. The J segment lost 2 bases and the V segment lost 2 bases, leaving 6 bases of the junction unmatched. The CDR3 region has the DNA TGTGCCAGCAGCGTGGGAGAGCGGGGGCCCTACAATGAGCAGTTCTTC. Translation gives CASSVGERGPYNEQFF.

The chain combines TRBV5-6 with TRBJ2-7, with 8 nucleotides matching TRBD2. The CDR3 extends over 13 amino acids. The V gene end was trimmed by 4 bases and the J gene end by 6 bases; junction bases not matched to a gene: 6. From germline, CDR1 is SGHDT and CDR2 YYEEEE. CDR3: CASSPGLVGEQYF. The CDR3 coding sequence is TGTGCCAGCAGCCCGGGACTAGTTGGCGAGCAGTACTTC.